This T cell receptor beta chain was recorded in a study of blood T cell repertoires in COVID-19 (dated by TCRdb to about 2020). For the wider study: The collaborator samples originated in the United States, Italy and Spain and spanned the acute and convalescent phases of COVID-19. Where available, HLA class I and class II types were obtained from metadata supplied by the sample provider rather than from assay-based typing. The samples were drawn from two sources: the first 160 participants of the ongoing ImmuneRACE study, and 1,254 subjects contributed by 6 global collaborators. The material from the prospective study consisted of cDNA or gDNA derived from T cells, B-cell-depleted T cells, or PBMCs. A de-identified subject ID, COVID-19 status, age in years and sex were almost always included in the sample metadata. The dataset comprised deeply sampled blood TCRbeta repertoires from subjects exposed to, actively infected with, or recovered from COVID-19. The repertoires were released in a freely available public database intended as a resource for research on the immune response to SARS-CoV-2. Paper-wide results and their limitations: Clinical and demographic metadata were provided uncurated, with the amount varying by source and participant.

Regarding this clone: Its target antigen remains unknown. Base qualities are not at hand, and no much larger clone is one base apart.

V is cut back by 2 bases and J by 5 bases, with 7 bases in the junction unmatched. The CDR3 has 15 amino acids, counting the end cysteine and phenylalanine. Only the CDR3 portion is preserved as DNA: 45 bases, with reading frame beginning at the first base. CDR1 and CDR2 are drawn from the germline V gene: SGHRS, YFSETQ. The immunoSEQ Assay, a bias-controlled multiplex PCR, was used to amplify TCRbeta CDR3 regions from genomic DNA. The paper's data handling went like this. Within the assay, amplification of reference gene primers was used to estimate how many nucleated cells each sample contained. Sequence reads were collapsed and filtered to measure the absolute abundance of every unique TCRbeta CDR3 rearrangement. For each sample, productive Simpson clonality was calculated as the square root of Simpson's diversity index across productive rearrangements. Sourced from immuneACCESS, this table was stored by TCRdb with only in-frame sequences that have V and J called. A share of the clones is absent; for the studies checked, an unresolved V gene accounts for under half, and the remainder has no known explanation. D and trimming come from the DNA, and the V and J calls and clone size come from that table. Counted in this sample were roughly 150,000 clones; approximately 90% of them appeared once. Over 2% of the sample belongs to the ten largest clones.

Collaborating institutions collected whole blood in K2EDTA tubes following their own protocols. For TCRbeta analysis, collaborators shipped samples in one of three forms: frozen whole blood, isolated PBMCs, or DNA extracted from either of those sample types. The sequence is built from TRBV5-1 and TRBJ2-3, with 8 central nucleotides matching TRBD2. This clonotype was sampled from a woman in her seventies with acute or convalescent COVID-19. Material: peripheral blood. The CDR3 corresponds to CASSFRGGGQDTQYF. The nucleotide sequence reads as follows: TGCGCCAGCAGCTTCCGGGGGGGCGGGCAAGATACGCAGTATTTT. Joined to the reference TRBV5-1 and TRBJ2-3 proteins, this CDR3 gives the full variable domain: KAGVTQTPRYLIKTRGQQVTLSCSPISGHRSVSWYQQTPGQGLQFLFEYFSETQRNKGNFPGRFSGRQFSNSRSEMNVSTLELGDSALYLCASSFRGGGQDTQYFGPGTRLTVL.